Reported below is one TCR beta chain. CDR1 and CDR2 from the germline V gene are MNHEY and SMNVEV (reference sequence). The V end was cut by 4 bases, the J end by 6 bases, with 13 bases between. This CDR3 is 13 amino acids long. CD45RO+ cells were combined with CCR7-negative CD45RA+ TemRA cells to form CD8 memory. This entry comes from a study of shared clonotypes between healthy human individuals. TCRdb's copy holds only in-frame clones and misses some; the assay was immunoSEQ multiplex PCR. The sample lists some 95,000 clones; roughly two thirds were seen once. The chain is built from TRBV27 and TRBJ2-7; D not resolved. Material: memory CD8+ T cells sorted from blood. Subset denoted: CD45RO+ cells pooled with CCR7-negative TemRA cells. This receptor was identified in a man aged 25-45 years in good health. For the CDR3, the DNA is TGTGCCAGCAGTTCCAGTTCCAGTATCGAGCAGTACTTC. It is translated as CASSSSSSIEQYF.